In its sample, the clone carrying this T cell receptor beta chain was seen a few times. Its specificity is unknown. TCRdb keeps only in-frame clones here, not all; method: immunoSEQ multiplex PCR. The sample carries some 410,000 clones, around 93% recorded once. This entry is derived from a study of Ad26.COV2.S vaccination and SARS-CoV-2 variants. Study-wide findings and caveats: Post-vaccination breadth of spike-specific CD8+ and CD4+ T cell responses was reportedly substantial.

Trimming at V came to 3 bases and at J to 10 bases, leaving 5 bases not matched to a gene. Germline-derived CDR1 and CDR2 are SGHDT and YYEEEE. The CDR3 spans 14 residues. Treatment in this sample: some 20 received Ad26.COV2.S at low or high dose, single or two shots; about 5 received placebo; per-sample allocation not given. The samples date from day 63 after the first vaccine or placebo injection. The sequence was collected from a person between 18 and 60 years old who received the Ad26.COV2.S COVID-19 vaccine or a placebo. The sequences come from peripheral blood, collected in a trial of Ad26.COV2.S vaccine versus placebo. The rearrangement uses TRBV5-6 and TRBJ1-6, with 9 bases identical to TRBD1. The CDR3 reads CASSWDRVESPLHF. As DNA, the CDR3 is TGTGCCAGCAGCTGGGACAGGGTGGAGTCACCCCTCCACTTT.